Listed below are T cell receptor beta chains from one sample, sequenced in a study of cytomegalovirus exposure and HLA in healthy donors. TCRdb's copy holds only in-frame clones and misses some; the assay was immunoSEQ multiplex PCR. Counted here are 140,000 or so clones, roughly 62% occurring once; the ten biggest clones make up roughly 1.8%. The source material was PBMCs. These TCRs come from a male donor in good health and CMV-seronegative. The CDR3 runs from the conserved cysteine through the conserved F or W. D genes are given only for firm matches. Clone size, where shown, is once, few, many, or a class for clones that have expanded.

TRBJ2-7	TRBV5-1	.	.	TGCGCCAGCAGCTTGGGGCCCTACGGGGCCTACGAGCAGTACTTC	CASSLGPYGAYEQYF
TRBJ1-3	TRBV5-4	.	few	TGTGCCAGCAGCTTGGACGGGAGCTCTGGAAACACCATATATTTT	CASSLDGSSGNTIYF
TRBJ2-7	TRBV6-5	.	once	TGTGCCAGCAGTTACTCGGGTGGGCAGGCTAACTACGAGCAGTACTTC	CASSYSGGQANYEQYF
TRBJ2-1	TRBV5-4	.	.	TGTGCCAGCAGCCGCGCAGCGGTCTCCTACAATGAGCAGTTCTTC	CASSRAAVSYNEQFF
TRBJ1-5	TRBV9	.	.	TGTGCCAGCAGCGTTGATCAGGGAAGCAATCAGCCCCAGCATTTT	CASSVDQGSNQPQHF
TRBJ1-1	TRBV10-3	TRBD1	.	TGTGCCATCAGTCCAGACAGGGGGCGATCGACTTTCTTT	CAISPDRGRSTFF
TRBJ2-1	TRBV6-1	.	.	TGTGCCAGCAGTGGGGGGACTGGGCCCGACCGTGAGCAGTTCTTC	CASSGGTGPDREQFF
TRBJ2-6	TRBV28	.	.	TGTGCCAGCAGTTCAGGCTCTGGGGCCAACGTCCTGACTTTC	CASSSGSGANVLTF
TRBJ1-1	TRBV13	.	few	TGTGCCAGCACCCCGACAGACCGAGTCACAGCTTTCTTT	CASTPTDRVTAFF
TRBJ2-2	TRBV6-5	.	.	TGTGCCAGCAGTGCCAGGTTGGGGGAGCTGTTTTTT	CASSARLGELFF
TRBJ2-3	TRBV5-6	.	.	TGTGCCAGCAGCCCGGGACTTCTTTACTACACAGATACGCAGTATTTT	CASSPGLLYYTDTQYF
TRBJ1-2	TRBV6-1	.	.	TGTGCCAGCAGTGATGGAAGGGGAGGCTACACCTTC	CASSDGRGGYTF
TRBJ2-7	TRBV7-6	TRBD2	.	TGTGCCAGCAGCAAGACTAGCGGGTACGAGCAGTACTTC	CASSKTSGYEQYF
TRBJ1-4	TRBV2	.	few	TGTGCCAGCAGTGGCGGGGGAAAACTGTTTTTT	CASSGGGKLFF
TRBJ1-1	TRBV6-5	.	.	TGTGCCAGCAATAATCCCCAGGGGAAGACTGAAGCTTTCTTT	CASNNPQGKTEAFF